This entry concerns a single T cell receptor beta chain. No antigen is known for it. The sample is drawn from a study of T cell responses to AZD1222 COVID-19 vaccine. General observations from the study: Vaccine-associated CD4 TCRs ranged over spike, dominating at 160-218 and 743-854. The donors showed a predominance of white British ancestry and of females, with possible underestimation of clonal diversity.

Losses at the gene ends were 2 bases for V and 8 bases for J; bases not matched to a gene: 5. Germline-derived CDR1 and CDR2 are LGHDT and YNNKEL (reference sequence). CDR3 length: 14 residues. Using immunoSEQ multiplex PCR, the repertoire was profiled, and TCRdb retains in-frame clones only, with some absent. The sample comprises about 120,000 clones, about nine tenths of which are singletons, and roughly 6.3% rests with the top ten. This TCR came from an adult in good health. The sequencing used peripheral blood, collected on day 0 of AZD1222 vaccination. The chain carries TRBV3-1 (or the pseudogene TRBV3-2) and TRBJ1-4; 7 positions match TRBD1. CDR3 in amino acids: CASSQTGAGEKLFF. CDR3 nucleotides: TGTGCCAGCAGCCAAACAGGGGCCGGCGAAAAACTGTTTTTT.